Following are 9 T cell receptor beta chains from one sample sequenced in a study of PD-L1 blockade in urothelial cancer. Time point described: peripheral blood 6 weeks after treatment start. TCRdb's copy holds only in-frame clones and misses some; the assay was immunoSEQ multiplex PCR. Among about 43,000 clones listed, around four fifths were seen once. The sample was PBMCs, taken around atezolizumab (anti-PD-L1) treatment. These receptors all stem from a man aged 60 to 75 with urothelial cancer.

The rearrangement links TRBV14 to TRBJ1-4; perhaps TRBD1 as D (6 bases). This CDR3 has 17 amino acids. With 1 base removed from V and 3 bases from J, the gap between germline ends came to 15 bases. Germline-derived CDR1 and CDR2 are SGHDN and FVKESK. CDR3 protein: CASSQGYPRGPNEKLFF. In DNA, the CDR3 is TGTGCCAGCAGCCAAGGTTACCCCAGGGGCCCTAATGAAAAACTGTTTTTT. The full variable domain, completed using reference TRBV14 and TRBJ1-4, is EAGVTQFPSHSVIEKGQTVTLRCDPISGHDNLYWYRRVMGKEIKFLLHFVKESKQDESGMPNNRFLAERTGGTYSTLKVQPAELEDSGVYFCASSQGYPRGPNEKLFFGSGTQLSVL.

This clone occurred a few times. This chain uses TRBV30 with TRBJ1-6, with a tentative D call TRBD1 (6 bases). The CDR3 is made up of 20 amino acids. CDR1 is GTSNPN and CDR2 is SVGIG in the germline V gene (reference sequence). The germline V and J ends were trimmed by 0 bases and 6 bases, with 27 bases remaining between them. The CDR3 is CAWSVGRGTGNEYGNSPLHF. Here the CDR3 DNA reads TGTGCCTGGAGTGTTGGGAGGGGAACAGGGAATGAATATGGTAATTCACCCCTCCACTTT.

V usage is TRBV27 and J usage is TRBJ2-3; TRBD2 matches at 7 bases. The CDR3 spans 14 residues. CDR1 and CDR2 (germline): MNHEY, SMNVEV (reference sequence). Trimming cost V 2 bases and J 2 bases; bases outside gene matches: 1. The CDR3 here is CASSLRGVTDTQYF. DNA of the CDR3: TGTGCCAGCAGTTTACGGGGGGTCACAGATACGCAGTATTTT.

The V gene is TRBV10-1, the J gene TRBJ1-6; D uncertain. V was cut by 3 bases and J by 10 bases, with 7 bases left in between. The CDR3 length is 12 residues. Germline V gene data show CDR1 as WNHNN and CDR2 as SYGVQD (reference sequence). CDR3 sequence reads: CASSDPGSPLHF. In nucleotides, the CDR3 is TGCGCCAGCAGTGACCCAGGATCACCCCTCCACTTT.

The chain is built from TRBV6-1 and TRBJ2-5; D is unclear. This CDR3 is built from 12 residues. Per the germline V gene, CDR1 is MNHNS and CDR2 is SASEGT. V dropped 7 bases and J dropped 5 bases, with 11 bases sitting between them. In nucleotides, the CDR3 is TGTGCCAGCAACTCACGCCCGGAGACCCAGTACTTC. This gives the protein CASNSRPETQYF.

The rearrangement links TRBV11-2 to TRBJ2-2; 7 bases fit TRBD2. V was pared by 3 bases and J by 7 bases, with 8 bases of the junction left unmatched. The CDR3 is 15 amino acids. Germline CDR1 SGHAT, CDR2 FQNNGV. CDR3 sequence (DNA): TGTGCCAGCAGCTTCTCAGCGGGGTCGAGCGGGGAGCTGTTTTTT. This translates into CASSFSAGSSGELFF.

The rearrangement uses TRBV7-2 and TRBJ1-5; 7 positions agree with TRBD1. CDR1 SGHTA and CDR2 FQGNSA come from the germline V gene. The CDR3 contains 13 residues. V lost 8 bases to trimming and J lost 5 bases; unmatched junction nucleotides: 6. Here the CDR3 reads CASAKGADQPQHF. The CDR3, as DNA: TGTGCCAGCGCTAAGGGGGCGGATCAGCCCCAGCATTTT.

This chain links TRBV15 with TRBJ1-2; the D gene is possibly TRBD1 (5 bases). The CDR3 totals 15 residues. Germline CDR1 and CDR2: LNHNV and YYDKDF (reference sequence). The germline V and J ends were trimmed by 3 bases and 7 bases, with 18 bases remaining between them. The CDR3 nucleotides read TGTGCCACCAGCAGGGGGGGTGGGATTGGACCTGGCTACACCTTC. Amino acids: CATSRGGGIGPGYTF.

This clone was seen once. The chain combines TRBV30 with TRBJ2-3, with D perhaps matching TRBD1 (6 bases). The CDR3 has 14 amino acids. The V gene's germline CDR1 is GTSNPN and CDR2 SVGIG (reference sequence). The V end lost 2 bases, the J end lost 0 bases, and 9 bases lay between the germline ends. The CDR3 DNA is TGTGCCTGGAGTATGGGACACAGCACAGATACGCAGTATTTT. It translates to CAWSMGHSTDTQYF.